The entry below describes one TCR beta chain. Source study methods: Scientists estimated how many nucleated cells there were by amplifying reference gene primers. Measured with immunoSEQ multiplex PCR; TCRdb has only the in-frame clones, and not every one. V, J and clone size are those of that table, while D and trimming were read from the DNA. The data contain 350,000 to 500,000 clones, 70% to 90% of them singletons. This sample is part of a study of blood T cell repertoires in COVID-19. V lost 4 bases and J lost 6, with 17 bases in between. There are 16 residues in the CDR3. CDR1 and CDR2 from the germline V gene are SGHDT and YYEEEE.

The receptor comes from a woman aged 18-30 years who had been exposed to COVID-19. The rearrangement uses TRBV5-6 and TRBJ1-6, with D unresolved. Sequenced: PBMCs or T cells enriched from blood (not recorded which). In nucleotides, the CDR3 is TGTGCCAGCAGCCTCCCCGCGATGGGAGCTAATTCACCCCTCCACTTT. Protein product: CASSLPAMGANSPLHF.